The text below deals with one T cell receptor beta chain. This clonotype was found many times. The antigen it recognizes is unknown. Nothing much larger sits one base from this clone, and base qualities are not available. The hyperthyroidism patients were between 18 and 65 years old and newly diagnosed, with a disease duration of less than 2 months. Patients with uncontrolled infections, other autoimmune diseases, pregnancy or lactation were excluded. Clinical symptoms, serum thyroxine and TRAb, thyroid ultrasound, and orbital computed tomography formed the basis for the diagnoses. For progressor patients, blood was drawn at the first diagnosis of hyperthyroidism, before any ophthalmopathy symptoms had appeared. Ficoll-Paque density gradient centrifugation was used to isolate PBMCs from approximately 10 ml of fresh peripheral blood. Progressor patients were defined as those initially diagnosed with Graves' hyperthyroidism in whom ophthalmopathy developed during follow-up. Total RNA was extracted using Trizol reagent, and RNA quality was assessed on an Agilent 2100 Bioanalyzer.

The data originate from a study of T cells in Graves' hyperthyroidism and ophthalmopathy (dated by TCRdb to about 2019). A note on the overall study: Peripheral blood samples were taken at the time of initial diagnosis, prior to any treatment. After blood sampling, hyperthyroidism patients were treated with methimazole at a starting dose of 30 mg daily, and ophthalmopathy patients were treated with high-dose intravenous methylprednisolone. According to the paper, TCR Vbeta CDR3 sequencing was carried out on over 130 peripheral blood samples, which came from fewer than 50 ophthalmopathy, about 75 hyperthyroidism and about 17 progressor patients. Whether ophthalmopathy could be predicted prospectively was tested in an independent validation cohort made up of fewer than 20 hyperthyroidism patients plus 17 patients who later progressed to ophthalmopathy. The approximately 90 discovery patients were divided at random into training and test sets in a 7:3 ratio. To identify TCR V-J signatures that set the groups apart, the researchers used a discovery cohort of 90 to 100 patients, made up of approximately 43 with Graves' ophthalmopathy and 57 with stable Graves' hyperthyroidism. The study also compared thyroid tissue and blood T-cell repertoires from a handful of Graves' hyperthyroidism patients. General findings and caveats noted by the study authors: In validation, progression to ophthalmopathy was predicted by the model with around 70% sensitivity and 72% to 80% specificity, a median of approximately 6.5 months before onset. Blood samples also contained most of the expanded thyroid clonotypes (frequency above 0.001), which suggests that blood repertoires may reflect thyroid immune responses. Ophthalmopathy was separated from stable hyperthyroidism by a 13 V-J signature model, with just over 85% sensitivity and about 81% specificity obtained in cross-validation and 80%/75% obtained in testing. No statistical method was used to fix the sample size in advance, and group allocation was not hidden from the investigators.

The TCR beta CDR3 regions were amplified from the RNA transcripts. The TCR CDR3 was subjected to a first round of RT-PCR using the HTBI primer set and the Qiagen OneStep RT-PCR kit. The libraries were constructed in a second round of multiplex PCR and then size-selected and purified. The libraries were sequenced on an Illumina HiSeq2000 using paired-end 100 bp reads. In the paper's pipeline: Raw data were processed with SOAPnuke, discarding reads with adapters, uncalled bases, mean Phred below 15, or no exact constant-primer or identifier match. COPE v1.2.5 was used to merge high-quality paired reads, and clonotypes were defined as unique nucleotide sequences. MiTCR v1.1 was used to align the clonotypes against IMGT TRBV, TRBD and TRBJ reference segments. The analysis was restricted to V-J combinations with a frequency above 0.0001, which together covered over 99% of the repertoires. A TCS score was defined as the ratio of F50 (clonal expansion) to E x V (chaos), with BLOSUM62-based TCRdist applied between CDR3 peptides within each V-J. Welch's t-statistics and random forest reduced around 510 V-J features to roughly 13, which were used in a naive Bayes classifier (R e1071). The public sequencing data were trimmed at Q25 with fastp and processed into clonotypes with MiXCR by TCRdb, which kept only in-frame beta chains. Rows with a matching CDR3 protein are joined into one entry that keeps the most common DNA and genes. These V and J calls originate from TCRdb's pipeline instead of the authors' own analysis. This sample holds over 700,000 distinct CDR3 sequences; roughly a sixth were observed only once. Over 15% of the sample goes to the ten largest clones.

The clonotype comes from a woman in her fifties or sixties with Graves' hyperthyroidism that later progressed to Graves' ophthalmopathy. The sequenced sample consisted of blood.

DNA sequence: TGTGCCAGCAGTCGCGGGGAAGGGGATCAGCCCCAGCATTTT. This translates into CASSRGEGDQPQHF. Rearrangement joined TRBV2 to TRBJ1-5; 5 matching bases give a weak D call of TRBD1. The CDR3 starts with the cysteine, ends with the phenylalanine, and has 14 residues. Only the CDR3 portion is preserved as DNA: 42 bases, with reading frame beginning at the first base. A distance of 13 bases separates the germline ends of V and J, which lose 5 bases and 5 bases respectively. Taken from the germline V gene, the CDR1 and CDR2 loops are SNHLY and FYNNEI.